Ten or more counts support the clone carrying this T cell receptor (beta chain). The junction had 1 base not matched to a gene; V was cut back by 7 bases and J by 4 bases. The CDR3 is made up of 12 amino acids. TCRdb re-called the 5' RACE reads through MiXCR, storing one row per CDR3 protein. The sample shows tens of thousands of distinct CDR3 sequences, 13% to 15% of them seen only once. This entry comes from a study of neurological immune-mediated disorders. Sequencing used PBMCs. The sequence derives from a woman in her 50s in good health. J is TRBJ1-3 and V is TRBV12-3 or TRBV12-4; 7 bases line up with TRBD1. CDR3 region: CASKQGGNTIYF. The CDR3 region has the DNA TGTGCCAGCAAACAGGGGGGAAACACCATATATTTT.